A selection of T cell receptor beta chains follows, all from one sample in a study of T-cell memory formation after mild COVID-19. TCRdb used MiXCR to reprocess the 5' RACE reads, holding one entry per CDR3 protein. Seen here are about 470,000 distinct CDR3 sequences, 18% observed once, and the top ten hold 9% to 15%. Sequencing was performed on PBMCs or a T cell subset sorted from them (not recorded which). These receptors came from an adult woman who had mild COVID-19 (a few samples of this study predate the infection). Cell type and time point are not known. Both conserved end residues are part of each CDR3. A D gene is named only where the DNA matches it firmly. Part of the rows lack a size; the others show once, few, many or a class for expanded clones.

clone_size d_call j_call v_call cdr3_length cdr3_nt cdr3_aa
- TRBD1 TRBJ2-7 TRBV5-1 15 TGCGCCAGCAGCCCCGGACAGGGTTACCCCTACGAGCAGTACTTC CASSPGQGYPYEQYF
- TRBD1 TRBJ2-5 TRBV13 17 TGTGCCAGCAGCTTATCAGTTGGGCAGACAGGGGGAGAGACCCAGTACTTC CASSLSVGQTGGETQYF
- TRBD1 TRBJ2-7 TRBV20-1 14 TGCAGCTTCAGGGGGTCTCAACCCCCCTACGAGCAGTACTTC CSFRGSQPPYEQYF
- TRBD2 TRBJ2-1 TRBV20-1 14 TGCAGTGCTCGGGACTATCGAGATTACAATGAGCAGTTCTTC CSARDYRDYNEQFF
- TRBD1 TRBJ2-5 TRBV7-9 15 TGTGCCAGCAGCGACCTGGGGACAGGGAAAGAGACCCAGTACTTC CASSDLGTGKETQYF
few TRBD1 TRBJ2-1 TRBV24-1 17 TGTGCCACCAGTGATACCCCCGGGACAGGGACCTACAATGAGCAGTTCTTC CATSDTPGTGTYNEQFF
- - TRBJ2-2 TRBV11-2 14 TGTGCCAGCAGGTCGAGGGTGAACACCGGGGAGCTGTTTTTT CASRSRVNTGELFF
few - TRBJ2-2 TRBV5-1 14 TGCGCCAGCAGACAACCTGGGGGCAACGGGGAGCTGTTTTTT CASRQPGGNGELFF
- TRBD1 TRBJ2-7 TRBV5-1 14 TGCGCCAGCAGCTTGGCGACAGGGGACAACGAGCAGTACTTC CASSLATGDNEQYF
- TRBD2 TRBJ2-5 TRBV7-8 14 TGTGCCAGCAGCTACCGACCGGGAGGCGAGACCCAGTACTTC CASSYRPGGETQYF
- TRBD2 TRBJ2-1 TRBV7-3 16 TGTGCCAGCAGCCCCGGCAGGACTAGAGCTTTCGATGAGCAGTTCTTC CASSPGRTRAFDEQFF
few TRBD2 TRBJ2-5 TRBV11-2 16 TGTGCCAGCAGCTTTGGGGCACTAGCGGGAGTGGAGACCCAGTACTTC CASSFGALAGVETQYF
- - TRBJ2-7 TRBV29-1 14 TGCAGCGTTGAAGATAGAGGGAGAGGATACGAGCAGTACTTC CSVEDRGRGYEQYF
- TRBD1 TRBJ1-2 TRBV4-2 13 TGTGCCAGCAGCCTCGAGACAGGGCTTGGCTACACCTTC CASSLETGLGYTF
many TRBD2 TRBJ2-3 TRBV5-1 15 TGCGCCAGCACGTCACTAGCGGGGGATCTAGATACGCAGTATTTT CASTSLAGDLDTQYF
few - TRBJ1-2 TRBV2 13 TGTGCCAGCAGTGCTCAGGTTGACTATGGCTACACCTTC CASSAQVDYGYTF
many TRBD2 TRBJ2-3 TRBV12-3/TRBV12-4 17 TGTGCCAGCAGTGGAGGGACTAGCGGGGGGGCTCGGGATACGCAGTATTTT CASSGGTSGGARDTQYF
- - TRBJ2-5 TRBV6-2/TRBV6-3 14 TGTGCCAGCAGTTACTCGGGGGCGCAGGAGACCCAGTACTTC CASSYSGAQETQYF
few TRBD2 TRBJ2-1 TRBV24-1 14 TGTGCCACCAGTGATGCGGGGGACTACAATGAGCAGTTCTTC CATSDAGDYNEQFF
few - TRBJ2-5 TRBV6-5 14 TGTGCCAGCAGTTACGCTAGCTCCCGCGAGACCCAGTACTTC CASSYASSRETQYF
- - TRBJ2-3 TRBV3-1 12 TGTGCCAGCAGCCATGGGGGGTATACGCAGTATTTT CASSHGGYTQYF
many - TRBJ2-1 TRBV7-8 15 TGTGCCAGCAGCTCTCCCCTTGGTTCCTACAATGAGCAGTTCTTC CASSSPLGSYNEQFF
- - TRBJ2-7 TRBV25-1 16 TGTGCCAGCAGTACTTCCGGGACTTTCTCAACCTACGAGCAGTACTTC CASSTSGTFSTYEQYF
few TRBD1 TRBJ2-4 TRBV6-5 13 TGTGCCAGCAGTCCTGGGACAGGGGGCATTCAGTACTTC CASSPGTGGIQYF